Included here is one T cell receptor (beta chain) sequence, with context. The antigen is undetermined. Deletions cut 1 base from V and 1 base from J, with 10 bases between. This CDR3 region has 15 residues. In germline, CDR1 is MNHEY, CDR2 SVGAGI. The record originates from a study of cytomegalovirus exposure and HLA in healthy donors. Study-level results: Being productive about 90% or about 30% of the time was typical of most TCR beta V segments in an earlier analysis. A later examination showed that TCR association rates differed by HLA locus, with DRB1 most and HLA-C fewest. One cluster of highly shared sequence variants probably arose as a sequencing artifact. Per published accounts, TCR beta sequences correctly predicted the HLA-A and HLA-B alleles of most subjects.

The PCR used 60 Vbeta and 13 Jbeta primers. Assay used: immunoSEQ multiplex PCR; TCRdb lists only in-frame clones, some missing. The repertoire consists of 100,000 or so clones, with around four fifths occurring once and the leading ten covering 2% to 3%. Input material: PBMCs. The sequence was obtained from a man aged 35 to 55 in good health and CMV-seronegative. The chain is built from TRBV6-5 and TRBJ1-1, with a possible D match to TRBD1 (6 bases). CDR3 nucleotides: TGTGCCAGCAGTTACTACAGGGAGAGGAACACTGAAGCTTTCTTT. Its translation is CASSYYRERNTEAFF.